Below, 18 T cell receptor beta chains from the same sample are listed, as sequenced in a study of cytomegalovirus exposure and HLA in healthy donors. 13 Jbeta primers and 60 Vbeta primers were used for the PCR. Method: immunoSEQ multiplex PCR; TCRdb's copy keeps in-frame clones and lacks some. The sample gives around 120,000 clones, around 60% of which show up once; around 4% is in the top ten. Sequencing was performed on PBMCs. All receptors derive from a man aged 30 to 39 in good health and CMV-seropositive.

The chain couples TRBV9 to TRBJ2-1; TRBD2 aligns across 8 bases. CDR3 size: 15 residues. CDR1 and CDR2 from the germline V gene are SGDLS and YYNGEE. Trimming cost V 4 bases and J 0 bases; bases outside gene matches: 3. The CDR3 region is CASSPREGSYNEQFF. Written as DNA, the CDR3 is TGTGCCAGCAGCCCCCGGGAGGGCTCCTACAATGAGCAGTTCTTC.

The chain links TRBV9 to TRBJ1-1; D is perhaps TRBD1 (5 bases). There are 16 residues in the CDR3. Between the trimmed V and J ends, which lost 4 bases and 0 bases, there was a span of 16 bases. The germline gives CDR1 SGDLS, CDR2 YYNGEE. The CDR3 loop is CASSPGGGLMNTEAFF. CDR3 coding DNA: TGTGCCAGCAGCCCCGGGGGGGGACTCATGAACACTGAAGCTTTCTTT.

J is TRBJ2-2 and V is TRBV5-5, with 7 bases aligning to TRBD2. Germline trimming cut 2 bases from V and 4 bases from J; bases unmatched to any gene: 8. The CDR3 has 16 amino acids. Germline V gives CDR1 SGHKS, CDR2 YYEKEE (reference sequence). The CDR3 nucleotides read TGTGCCAGCAGCTTATTGGCGGGGGTTGGCACCGGGGAGCTGTTTTTT. This encodes CASSLLAGVGTGELFF.

This clone was seen only once. V is TRBV6-7 and J is TRBJ2-7, with D possibly being TRBD2 (6 bases). TRBV6-7 is marked as an open reading frame, function uncertain. V was clipped by 0 bases and J by 5 bases, with 20 bases between them. CDR3 size: 17 residues. Written as DNA, the CDR3 is TGTGCCAGCAGTTACTCGATCGGTGGGGGAGGCCCCCACGAGCAGTACTTC. Its protein product is CASSYSIGGGGPHEQYF.

The chain combines TRBV5-1 with TRBJ2-1; D gene ambiguous. Germline V gene lookup returns CDR1 SGHRS and CDR2 YFSETQ. Trimming cost V 5 bases and J 6 bases, with 12 bases left between them. The CDR3 contains 13 residues. The DNA of the CDR3 is TGCGCCAGCAGGACACAAGAAGTCAATGAGCAGTTCTTC. Its translation: CASRTQEVNEQFF.

The chain is built from TRBV6-5 and TRBJ2-7, with a tentative D call TRBD1 (6 bases). There are 14 residues in the CDR3. Trimming took 1 base from V and 3 from J, leaving 10 bases between them. Germline-derived CDR1 and CDR2 are MNHEY and SVGAGI. The CDR3 DNA is TGTGCCAGCAGTTACTTACAGGGTAACTACGAGCAGTACTTC. Translation: CASSYLQGNYEQYF.

The rearrangement links TRBV6-1 to TRBJ2-7, with D unclear. The germline V gene has CDR1 MNHNS and CDR2 SASEGT. The CDR3 sequence is 13 residues long. Deletions cut 5 bases from V and 3 bases from J, with 11 bases between. CDR3 loop: CASSLPYSYEQYF. CDR3 in DNA: TGTGCCAGCAGTCTCCCGTATAGCTACGAGCAGTACTTC.

Comments on this clone: At one end the junction does not follow the germline gene, possibly because of a read error. The chain recombines TRBV9 with TRBJ1-4; no firm D call. Germline CDR1 reads SGDLS; CDR2 reads YYNGEE. The CDR3 covers 15 residues. The CDR3 nucleotides read TGTGCCAGCAGCGTCGGTCTAGCGGGGTATGAAAAACCGTTTTTT. This sequence encodes CASSVGLAGYEKPFF.

The chain couples TRBV2 to TRBJ2-4; D unresolved. V dropped 3 bases and J dropped 8 bases, with 5 bases sitting between them. CDR3 length: 11 residues. The germline V gene has CDR1 SNHLY and CDR2 FYNNEI. CDR3 coding DNA: TGTGCCAGCAGTGATTATTACATTCAGTACTTC. It encodes CASSDYYIQYF.

This clone was found a few times. The chain employs TRBV9 and TRBJ1-2; unclear D gene. CDR3 length: 13 amino acids. Per germline, CDR1 SGDLS and CDR2 YYNGEE. The V end was cut by 2 bases, the J end by 3 bases, with 8 bases between. CDR3 in DNA: TGTGCCAGCAGCGTCACAGATTACTATGGCTACACCTTC. It encodes CASSVTDYYGYTF.

The genes are TRBV19 and TRBJ1-5, with TRBD1 matching over 7 bases. V lost 2 bases, J lost 0 bases, and 7 bases stayed unmatched. This CDR3 is built from 17 residues. Germline V gene data show CDR1 as LNHDA and CDR2 as SQIVND (reference sequence). The CDR3 region is CASSILGTVNSNQPQHF. The CDR3, as DNA: TGTGCCAGTAGTATACTAGGGACAGTTAATAGCAATCAGCCCCAGCATTTT.

The chain links TRBV6-1 to TRBJ1-2; 7 bases are a match to TRBD1. After removal of 6 bases from V and 1 base from J, the junction contained 5 bases not matched to a gene. Germline loops: CDR1 MNHNS, CDR2 SASEGT. The length of the CDR3 is 14 residues. CDR3 loop: CASRTPGGNYGYTF. The DNA of the CDR3 is TGTGCCAGCAGGACCCCAGGGGGTAACTATGGCTACACCTTC.

This clone was recorded once. The chain combines TRBV5-8 with TRBJ1-1, with 7 bases that match TRBD1. V shed 5 bases and J 9 bases; nucleotides not matched to a gene: 13. This CDR3 region has 14 residues. CDR1 and CDR2 from the germline V gene are SGHTS and YDEGEE. CDR3 nucleotide sequence: TGTGCCAGCAGACTTCGACAGGGCGAGGCGCAAGCTTTCTTT. This encodes CASRLRQGEAQAFF.

V usage is TRBV5-5 and J usage is TRBJ1-6, with D unresolved. The V gene's germline CDR1 is SGHKS and CDR2 YYEKEE (reference sequence). CDR3 length equals 17 residues. V was shortened by 4 bases and J by 2 bases, with 16 bases between the two germline ends. CDR3 coding DNA: TGTGCCAGCAGCCAAAAGACGGGTAACCCCTATAATTCACCCCTCCACTTT. As protein: CASSQKTGNPYNSPLHF.

The CDR3 sequence is CASSTPDRINTGELFF. As DNA, the CDR3 is TGTGCCAGCAGCACCCCCGACAGGATCAACACCGGGGAGCTGTTTTTT. The V gene is TRBV9, the J gene TRBJ2-2; perhaps TRBD1 as D (6 bases). This CDR3 has 16 residues. The V end lost 4 bases, the J end lost 2 bases, and 15 bases lay between the germline ends. CDR1 and CDR2 (germline): SGDLS, YYNGEE. The entire variable domain, with the rest obtained from reference TRBV9 and TRBJ2-2, is as follows: DSGVTQTPKHLITATGQRVTLRCSPRSGDLSVYWYQQSLDQGLQFLIQYYNGEERAKGNILERFSAQQFPDLHSELNLSSLELGDSALYFCASSTPDRINTGELFFGEGSRLTVL.

This clone has just a few counts. The chain recombines TRBV18 with TRBJ1-5; 8 positions match TRBD1. The CDR3 length is 16 residues. CDR1 and CDR2 (germline): KGHSH, LQKENI. The J segment lost 6 bases and the V segment lost 5 bases, leaving 12 bases of the junction unmatched. The CDR3 is CASSSTPGGAPQPQHF. The CDR3 DNA reads as TGTGCCAGCTCATCAACTCCAGGGGGCGCGCCTCAGCCCCAGCATTTT. Drawing the rest from reference TRBV18 and TRBJ1-5, the complete variable domain is NAGVMQNPRHLVRRRGQEARLRCSPMKGHSHVYWYRQLPEEGLKFMVYLQKENIIDESGMPKERFSAEFPKEGPSILRIQQVVRGDSAAYFCASSSTPGGAPQPQHFGDGTRLSIL.

The chain employs TRBV6-1 and TRBJ1-1; possibly TRBD1 for D (5 bases). Per germline, CDR1 MNHNS and CDR2 SASEGT. V was trimmed by 4 bases and J by 3 bases, leaving 15 bases between them. This CDR3 has 15 amino acids. The CDR3 DNA is TGTGCCAGCAGTGGGGGGGGGAGGGGCCACACTGAAGCTTTCTTT. Amino acid sequence: CASSGGGRGHTEAFF.

The chain joins TRBV6-5 to TRBJ2-3, with 7 nucleotides matching TRBD2. CDR1 MNHEY and CDR2 SVGAGI come from the germline V gene. V was clipped by 6 bases and J by 4 bases; unmatched bases: 7. The CDR3 loop spans 14 amino acids. CDR3 sequence (DNA): TGTGCCAGCAGAGCGGGGTTGGGGCCAGATACGCAGTATTTT. This encodes CASRAGLGPDTQYF.